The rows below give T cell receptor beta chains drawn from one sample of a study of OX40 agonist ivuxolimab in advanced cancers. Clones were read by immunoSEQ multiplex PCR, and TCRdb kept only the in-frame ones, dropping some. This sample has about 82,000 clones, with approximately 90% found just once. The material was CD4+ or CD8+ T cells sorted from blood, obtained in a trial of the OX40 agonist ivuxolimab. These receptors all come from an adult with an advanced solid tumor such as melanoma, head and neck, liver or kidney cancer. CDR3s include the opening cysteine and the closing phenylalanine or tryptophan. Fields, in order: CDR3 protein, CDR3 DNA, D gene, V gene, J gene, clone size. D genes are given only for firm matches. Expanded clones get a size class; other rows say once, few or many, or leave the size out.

CASSPTGRPQHF	TGTGCCAGCAGCCCAACAGGGAGGCCCCAGCATTTT	.	TRBV27	TRBJ1-5	few
CAISEREKGETQYF	TGTGCCATCAGTGAGAGAGAGAAAGGAGAGACCCAGTACTTC	.	TRBV10-3	TRBJ2-5	.
CASRFGTTRTDTQYF	TGTGCCAGCAGGTTCGGGACTACCCGCACAGATACGCAGTATTTT	TRBD2	TRBV6-5	TRBJ2-3	.
CASSLIIATTEAFF	TGTGCCAGCAGCTTAATTATCGCGACCACTGAAGCTTTCTTT	.	TRBV7-9	TRBJ1-1	.
CASSYAGQGNSPLHF	TGTGCCAGCAGTTACGCAGGGCAGGGGAATTCACCCCTCCACTTT	.	TRBV6-5	TRBJ1-6	.
CASFPTANSPLHF	TGTGCCAGCTTTCCAACAGCTAATTCACCCCTCCACTTT	.	TRBV18	TRBJ1-6	.
CAASAGGANVLTF	TGTGCCGCCTCCGCCGGCGGGGCCAACGTCCTGACTTTC	.	TRBV19	TRBJ2-6	.
CASSQGRGGAGGYTF	TGTGCCAGCAGCCAAGGGCGGGGGGGCGCAGGTGGCTACACCTTC	.	TRBV4-2	TRBJ1-2	once
CASRSGLGLRTQYF	TGTGCCAGCAGGTCAGGGCTAGGCCTACGGACCCAGTACTTC	.	TRBV6-6	TRBJ2-5	.
CASSPWGDEKLFF	TGTGCCAGTAGCCCGTGGGGAGATGAAAAACTGTTTTTT	.	TRBV19	TRBJ1-4	.
CASKPDGGGYGYTF	TGTGCCAGCAAACCGGACGGGGGCGGCTATGGCTACACCTTC	.	TRBV6-6	TRBJ1-2	few
CASSYGQWKAETQYF	TGTGCCAGCAGTTACGGGCAGTGGAAGGCGGAGACCCAGTACTTC	.	TRBV6-6	TRBJ2-5	.
CASSERLAGVQTGELFF	TGTGCCAGCAGTGAACGACTAGCGGGAGTACAGACCGGGGAGCTGTTTTTT	TRBD2	TRBV6-1	TRBJ2-2	.
CASSSGPQETQYF	TGTGCCAGCAGCTCGGGGCCTCAAGAGACCCAGTACTTC	.	TRBV7-2	TRBJ2-5	.
CASSHMGLDYEAFF	TGTGCCAGCAGCCATATGGGCCTCGATTATGAAGCTTTCTTT	.	TRBV5-4	TRBJ1-1	.
CASSKDHDRLNYGYTF	TGTGCCAGCAGCAAAGACCACGACAGGCTCAACTATGGCTACACCTTC	.	TRBV21-1	TRBJ1-2	.
CASSFYGGVNQPQHF	TGTGCCAGCAGCTTCTACGGAGGGGTCAATCAGCCCCAGCATTTT	.	TRBV7-2	TRBJ1-5	.
CASSYPLGQDAKLFF	TGTGCCAGCAGTTACCCCCTAGGACAGGATGCAAAACTGTTTTTT	TRBD1	TRBV6-6	TRBJ1-4	.
CASIPGNTVGETQYF	TGCGCCAGTATCCCGGGGAACACGGTGGGAGAGACCCAGTACTTC	.	TRBV5-1	TRBJ2-5	few
CASSLWGTLNEQFF	TGTGCCAGCAGCTTGTGGGGGACACTCAATGAGCAGTTCTTC	.	TRBV5-8	TRBJ2-1	.
CASSQQGVYNEQFF	TGCGCCAGCAGCCAACAGGGGGTCTACAATGAGCAGTTCTTC	TRBD1	TRBV4-3	TRBJ2-1	.
CSARGGNEQYF	TGCAGCGCGAGGGGCGGGAACGAGCAGTACTTC	.	TRBV20-1	TRBJ2-7	.
CASSLGGTVRRAEAFF	TGTGCCAGCAGCTTAGGAGGGACAGTCAGGAGGGCTGAAGCTTTCTTT	TRBD1	TRBV7-2	TRBJ1-1	.
CASSYLGQAFF	TGTGCCAGCAGTTACCTGGGGCAAGCTTTCTTT	.	TRBV6-1	TRBJ1-1	once
CASSPRALTVTAGFEQYF	TGTGCCAGCAGCCCGAGAGCTCTCACGGTGACTGCGGGCTTCGAGCAGTACTTC	.	TRBV11-2	TRBJ2-7	few
CASSSYRGAEAFF	TGTGCCAGCAGCAGCTACAGGGGGGCTGAAGCTTTCTTT	TRBD1	TRBV7-3	TRBJ1-1	.
CASSLDGVGGSNSPLHF	TGCGCCAGCAGCTTGGATGGCGTAGGGGGCAGTAATTCACCCCTCCACTTT	TRBD1	TRBV5-1	TRBJ1-6	once
CASSLEYSSSNQPQHF	TGTGCCAGCAGCTTAGAATACAGCTCTAGCAATCAGCCCCAGCATTTT	.	TRBV7-8	TRBJ1-5	.
CASSLGNSPLHF	TGTGCCAGCAGCTTAGGGAATTCACCCCTCCACTTT	.	TRBV11-2	TRBJ1-6	.
CASSQLGVAGGPYNEQFF	TGCGCCAGCAGCCAACTTGGGGTAGCGGGAGGGCCCTACAATGAGCAGTTCTTC	TRBD2	TRBV4-1	TRBJ2-1	.
CASSDGYTDTQYF	TGTGCCAGCAGTGACGGGTACACAGATACGCAGTATTTT	.	TRBV6-4	TRBJ2-3	.
CASSLRLGQGSSGANVLTF	TGTGCCAGCAGCTTACGCCTAGGACAGGGCAGCTCTGGGGCCAACGTCCTGACTTTC	TRBD1	TRBV7-2	TRBJ2-6	.
CAWSVLGQGAEAFF	TGTGCCTGGAGTGTACTGGGGCAGGGGGCTGAAGCTTTCTTT	TRBD1	TRBV30	TRBJ1-1	.
CASSYGGLAHTYEQYF	TGTGCCAGCAGTTACGGGGGACTAGCGCATACCTACGAGCAGTACTTC	TRBD2	TRBV6-5	TRBJ2-7	.
CASSYIGQWGGYTF	TGTGCCAGCAGTTACATCGGCCAGTGGGGTGGCTACACCTTC	.	TRBV6-6	TRBJ1-2	.
CASSSRAQRQTQYF	TGTGCCAGCAGCTCCCGGGCCCAGAGGCAGACCCAGTACTTC	.	TRBV21-1	TRBJ2-5	once
CASTVGLAGVEQYF	TGTGCCAGCACCGTGGGACTAGCGGGAGTCGAGCAGTACTTC	TRBD2	TRBV5-4	TRBJ2-7	few
CASRPRGLTGELFF	TGTGCAAGTCGCCCACGAGGGCTCACCGGGGAGCTGTTTTTT	.	TRBV12-2	TRBJ2-2	.
CATSRALSVEQFF	TGTGCCACCAGCAGGGCCCTGAGTGTTGAGCAGTTCTTC	.	TRBV15	TRBJ2-1	.
CASTPAGGPNQPQHF	TGTGCCAGCACCCCAGCGGGGGGCCCCAATCAGCCCCAGCATTTT	.	TRBV2	TRBJ1-5	once
CASGTPFGEQYF	TGTGCTAGTGGTACCCCGTTTGGAGAGCAGTACTTC	.	TRBV12-5	TRBJ2-7	.
CASSYSKAWAAQYF	TGTGCCAGCAGTTACTCGAAAGCGTGGGCTGCTCAGTATTTT	.	TRBV6-5	TRBJ2-3	.
CASSPFPGQGHTEAFF	TGTGCCAGCTCACCATTCCCGGGACAGGGGCACACTGAAGCTTTCTTT	TRBD1	TRBV18	TRBJ1-1	.
CASSLYRGVSYEQYF	TGTGCCAGCAGCTTGTATAGGGGGGTCTCCTACGAGCAGTACTTC	.	TRBV5-5	TRBJ2-7	once
CASSLNPGQGAWKHHIF	TGTGCCAGCAGTCTTAACCCGGGACAGGGGGCCTGGAAACACCATATATTT	TRBD1	TRBV11-2	TRBJ1-3	.
CASSSSNMNTEAFF	TGTGCCAGCAGCTCGAGTAACATGAACACTGAAGCTTTCTTT	.	TRBV7-9	TRBJ1-1	.
CSVERTGSGYTF	TGCAGCGTTGAGAGGACAGGGTCAGGCTACACCTTC	TRBD1	TRBV29-1	TRBJ1-2	.
CASSSPGRIIYEQYF	TGTGCCAGCAGTTCGCCGGGACGGATTATTTACGAGCAGTACTTC	.	TRBV6-5	TRBJ2-7	.
CASSTGGKETQYF	TGTGCCAGTAGTACTGGCGGGAAAGAGACCCAGTACTTC	.	TRBV19	TRBJ2-5	.
CARDSLSGNTIYF	TGTGCCCGCGACAGTCTCTCTGGAAACACCATATATTTT	.	TRBV2	TRBJ1-3	.
CASSPQMAGGRETQYF	TGTGCCAGCTCACCCCAGATGGCAGGGGGTAGAGAGACCCAGTACTTC	TRBD1	TRBV18	TRBJ2-5	.
CASSSGAVGGEKLFF	TGTGCCAGCAGTTCAGGGGCAGTGGGAGGGGAAAAACTGTTTTTT	.	TRBV6-5	TRBJ1-4	.